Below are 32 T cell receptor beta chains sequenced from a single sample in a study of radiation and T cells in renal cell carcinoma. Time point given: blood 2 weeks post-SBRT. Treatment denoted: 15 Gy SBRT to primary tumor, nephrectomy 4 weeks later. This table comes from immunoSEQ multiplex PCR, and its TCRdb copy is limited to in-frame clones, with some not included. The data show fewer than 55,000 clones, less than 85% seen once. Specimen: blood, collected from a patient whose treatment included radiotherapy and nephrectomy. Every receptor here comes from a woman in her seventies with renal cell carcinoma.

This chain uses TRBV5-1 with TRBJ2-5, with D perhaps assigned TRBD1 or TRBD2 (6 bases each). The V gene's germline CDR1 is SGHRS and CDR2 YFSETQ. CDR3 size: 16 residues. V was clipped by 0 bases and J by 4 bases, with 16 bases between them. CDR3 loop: CASSLEFARGGETQYF. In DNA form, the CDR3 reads TGCGCCAGCAGCTTGGAATTCGCCAGGGGAGGAGAGACCCAGTACTTC.

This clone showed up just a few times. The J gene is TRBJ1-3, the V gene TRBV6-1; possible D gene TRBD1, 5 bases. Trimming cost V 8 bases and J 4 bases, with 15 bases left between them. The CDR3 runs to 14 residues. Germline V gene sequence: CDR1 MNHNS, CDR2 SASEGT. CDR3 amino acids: CASSSGAVGNTIYF. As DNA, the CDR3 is TGTGCCAGCTCCTCCGGGGCGGTGGGAAACACCATATATTTT.

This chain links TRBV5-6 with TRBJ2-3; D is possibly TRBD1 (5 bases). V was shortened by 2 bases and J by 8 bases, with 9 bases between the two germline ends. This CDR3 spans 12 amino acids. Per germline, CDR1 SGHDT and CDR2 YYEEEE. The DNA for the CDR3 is TGTGCCAGCAGCTTCAGGGTATTTACGCAGTATTTT. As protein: CASSFRVFTQYF.

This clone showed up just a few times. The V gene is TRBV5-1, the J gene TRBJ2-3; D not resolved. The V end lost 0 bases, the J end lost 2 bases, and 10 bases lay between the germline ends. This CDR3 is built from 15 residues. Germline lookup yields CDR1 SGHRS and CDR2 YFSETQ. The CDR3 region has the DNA TGCGCCAGCAGCTTGGGCAAATTATCCACAGATACGCAGTATTTT. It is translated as CASSLGKLSTDTQYF.

CDR3 amino acids: CASSSDPGLIREQFF. Written as DNA, the CDR3 is TGTGCCAGCAGTTCCGATCCGGGACTGATTCGAGAGCAGTTCTTC. The rearrangement links TRBV6-6 to TRBJ2-1, with TRBD2 as a possible D gene (6 bases). The CDR3 is 15 amino acids. Germline-derived CDR1 and CDR2 are MNHNY and SVGAGI (reference sequence). V dropped 4 bases and J dropped 10 bases, with 20 bases sitting between them.

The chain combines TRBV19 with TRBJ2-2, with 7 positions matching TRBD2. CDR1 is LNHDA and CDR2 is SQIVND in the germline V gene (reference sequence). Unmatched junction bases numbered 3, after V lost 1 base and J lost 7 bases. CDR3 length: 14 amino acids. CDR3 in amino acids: CASSIGASGGELFF. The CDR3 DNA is TGTGCCAGTAGTATAGGGGCTAGCGGCGGGGAGCTGTTTTTT.

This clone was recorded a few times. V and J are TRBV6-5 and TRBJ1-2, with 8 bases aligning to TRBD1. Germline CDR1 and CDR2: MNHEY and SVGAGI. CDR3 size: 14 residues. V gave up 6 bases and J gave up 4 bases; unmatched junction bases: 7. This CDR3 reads CASRSRGHGYGYTF. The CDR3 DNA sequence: TGTGCCAGCAGATCCAGGGGGCACGGCTATGGCTACACCTTC.

The CDR3 nucleotides are TGTGCCAGCAGTGTCTCCCCCTACGAGCAGTACTTC. Its protein product is CASSVSPYEQYF. This chain joins TRBV2 and TRBJ2-7; no clear D gene. Trimming cost V 4 bases and J 2 bases, with 6 bases left between them. This CDR3 region has 12 residues. Germline CDR1 SNHLY, CDR2 FYNNEI.

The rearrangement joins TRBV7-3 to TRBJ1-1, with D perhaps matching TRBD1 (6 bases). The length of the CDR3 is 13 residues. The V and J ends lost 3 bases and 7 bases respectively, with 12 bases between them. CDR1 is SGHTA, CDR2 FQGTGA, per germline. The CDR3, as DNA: TGTGCCAGCAGCTTGGGGGCGCGGGGTGAAGCTTTCTTT. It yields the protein CASSLGARGEAFF.

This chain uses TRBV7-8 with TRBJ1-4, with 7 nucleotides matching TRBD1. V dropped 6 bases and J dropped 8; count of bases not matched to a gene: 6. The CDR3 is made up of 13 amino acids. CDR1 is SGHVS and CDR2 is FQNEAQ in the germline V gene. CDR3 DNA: TGTGCCAGCAGGTCGACAGGGATAGAAAAACTGTTTTTT. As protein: CASRSTGIEKLFF.

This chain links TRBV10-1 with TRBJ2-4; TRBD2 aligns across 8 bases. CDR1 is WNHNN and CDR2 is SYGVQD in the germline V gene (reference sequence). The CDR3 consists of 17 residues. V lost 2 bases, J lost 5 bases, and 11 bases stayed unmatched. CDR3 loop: CASSEVGTGGPQNIQYF. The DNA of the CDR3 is TGCGCCAGCAGTGAGGTCGGGACGGGAGGGCCCCAAAACATTCAGTACTTC.

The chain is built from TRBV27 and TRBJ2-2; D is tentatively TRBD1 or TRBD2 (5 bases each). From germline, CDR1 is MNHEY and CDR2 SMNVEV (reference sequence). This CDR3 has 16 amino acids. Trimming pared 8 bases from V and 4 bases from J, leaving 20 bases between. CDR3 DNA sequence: TGTGCCAGCGGGCGTGGGGGAGTTTATAGCACCGGGGAGCTGTTTTTT. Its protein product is CASGRGGVYSTGELFF.

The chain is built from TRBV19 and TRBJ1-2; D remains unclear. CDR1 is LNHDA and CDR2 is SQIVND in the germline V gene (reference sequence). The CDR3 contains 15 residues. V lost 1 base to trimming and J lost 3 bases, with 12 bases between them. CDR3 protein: CASSIVESHYYGYTF. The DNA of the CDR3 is TGTGCCAGTAGTATAGTGGAGAGTCACTACTATGGCTACACCTTC.

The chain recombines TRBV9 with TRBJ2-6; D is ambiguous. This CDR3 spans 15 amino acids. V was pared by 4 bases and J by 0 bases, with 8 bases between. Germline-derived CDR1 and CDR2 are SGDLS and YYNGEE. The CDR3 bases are TGTGCCAGCAGCCGCGACACCTCTGGGGCCAACGTCCTGACTTTC. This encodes CASSRDTSGANVLTF.

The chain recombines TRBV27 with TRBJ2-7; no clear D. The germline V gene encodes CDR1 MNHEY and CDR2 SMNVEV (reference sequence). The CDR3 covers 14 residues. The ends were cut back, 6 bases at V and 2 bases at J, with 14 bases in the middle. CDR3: CASSQTWAPYEQYF. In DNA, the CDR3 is TGTGCCAGCAGCCAAACCTGGGCCCCCTACGAGCAGTACTTC.

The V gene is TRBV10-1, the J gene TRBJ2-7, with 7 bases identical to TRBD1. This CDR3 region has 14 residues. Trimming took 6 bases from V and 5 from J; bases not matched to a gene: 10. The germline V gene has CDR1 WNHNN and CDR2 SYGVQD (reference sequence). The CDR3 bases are TGCGCCAGCAGCGCCGACAGGGTTGTCCACGAGCAGTACTTC. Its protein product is CASSADRVVHEQYF.

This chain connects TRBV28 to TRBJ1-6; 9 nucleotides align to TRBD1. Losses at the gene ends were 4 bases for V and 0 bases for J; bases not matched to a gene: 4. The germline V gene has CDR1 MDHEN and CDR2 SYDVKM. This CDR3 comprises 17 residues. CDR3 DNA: TGTGCCAGCAGTTACACAGGGGGCGCCTCCTATAATTCACCCCTCCACTTT. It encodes CASSYTGGASYNSPLHF.

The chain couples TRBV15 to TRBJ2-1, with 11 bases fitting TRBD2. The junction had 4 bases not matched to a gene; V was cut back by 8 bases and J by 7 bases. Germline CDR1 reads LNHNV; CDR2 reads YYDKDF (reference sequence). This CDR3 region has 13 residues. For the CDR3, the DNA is TGTGCCACCGGAACTAGCGGGGGAAATGAGCAGTTCTTC. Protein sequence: CATGTSGGNEQFF.

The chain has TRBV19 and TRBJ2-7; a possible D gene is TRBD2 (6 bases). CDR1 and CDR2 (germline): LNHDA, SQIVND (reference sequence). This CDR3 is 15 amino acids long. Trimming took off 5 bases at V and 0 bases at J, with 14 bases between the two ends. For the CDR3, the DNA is TGTGCCAGTAGTCCTACGGGACTTCGCTCCTACGAGCAGTACTTC. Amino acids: CASSPTGLRSYEQYF.

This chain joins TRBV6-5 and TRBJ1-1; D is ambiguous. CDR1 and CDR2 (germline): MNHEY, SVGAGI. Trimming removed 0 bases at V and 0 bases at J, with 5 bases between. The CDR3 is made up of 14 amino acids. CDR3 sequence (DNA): TGTGCCAGCAGTTACTCGGGGATGAACACTGAAGCTTTCTTT. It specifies CASSYSGMNTEAFF.

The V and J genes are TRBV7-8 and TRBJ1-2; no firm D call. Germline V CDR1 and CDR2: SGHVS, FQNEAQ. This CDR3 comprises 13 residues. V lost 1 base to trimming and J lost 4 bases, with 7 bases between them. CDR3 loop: CASSLDISYGYTF. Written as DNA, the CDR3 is TGTGCCAGCAGCTTAGACATCTCCTATGGCTACACCTTC.

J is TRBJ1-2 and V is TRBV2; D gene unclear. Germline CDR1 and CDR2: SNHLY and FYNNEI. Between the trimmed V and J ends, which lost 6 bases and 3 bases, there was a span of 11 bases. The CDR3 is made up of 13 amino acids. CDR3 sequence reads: CASSLNIYYGYTF. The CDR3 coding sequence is TGTGCCAGCAGCCTCAATATCTACTATGGCTACACCTTC.

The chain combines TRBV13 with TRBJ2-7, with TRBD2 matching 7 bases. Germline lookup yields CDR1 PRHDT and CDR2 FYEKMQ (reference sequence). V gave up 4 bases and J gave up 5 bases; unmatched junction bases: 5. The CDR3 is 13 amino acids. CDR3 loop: CASSSLGGNEQYF. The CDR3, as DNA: TGTGCCAGCAGCTCGCTCGGGGGGAACGAGCAGTACTTC.

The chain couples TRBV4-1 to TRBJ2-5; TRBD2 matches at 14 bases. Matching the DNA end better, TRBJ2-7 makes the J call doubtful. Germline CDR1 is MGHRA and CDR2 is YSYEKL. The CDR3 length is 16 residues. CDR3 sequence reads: CASSQGTSGGNYEQYF. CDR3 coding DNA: TGCGCCAGCAGCCAAGGGACTAGCGGGGGGAACTACGAGCAGTACTTC.

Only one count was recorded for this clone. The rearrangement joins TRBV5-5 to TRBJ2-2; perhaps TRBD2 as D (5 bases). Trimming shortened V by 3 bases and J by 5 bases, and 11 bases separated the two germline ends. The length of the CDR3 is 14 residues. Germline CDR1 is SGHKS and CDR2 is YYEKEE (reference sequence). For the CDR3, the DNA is TGTGCCAGCAGCTGGACCCCGGGGACCGGGGAGCTGTTTTTT. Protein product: CASSWTPGTGELFF.

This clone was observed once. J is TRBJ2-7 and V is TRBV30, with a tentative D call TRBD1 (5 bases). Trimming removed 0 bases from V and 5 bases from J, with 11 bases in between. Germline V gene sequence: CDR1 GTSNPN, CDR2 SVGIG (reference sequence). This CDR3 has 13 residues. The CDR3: CAWSVRQPHEQYF. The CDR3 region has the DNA TGTGCCTGGAGTGTACGACAGCCCCACGAGCAGTACTTC.

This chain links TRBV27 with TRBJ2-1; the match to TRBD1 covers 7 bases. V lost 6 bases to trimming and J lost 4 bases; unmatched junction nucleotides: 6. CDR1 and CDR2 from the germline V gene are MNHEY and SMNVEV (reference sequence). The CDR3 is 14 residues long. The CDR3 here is CASRVRGMYNEQFF. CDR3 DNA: TGTGCCAGCAGGGTCAGGGGGATGTACAATGAGCAGTTCTTC.

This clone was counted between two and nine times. This CDR3 is CASSMGTGGQPQHF. CDR3 in DNA: TGTGCCAGCAGCATGGGGACAGGGGGTCAGCCCCAGCATTTT. This chain links TRBV7-9 with TRBJ1-5, with TRBD1 matching over 11 bases. From germline, CDR1 is SEHNR and CDR2 FQNEAQ (reference sequence). With 5 bases clipped from V and 6 bases from J, the junction kept 3 bases outside the gene matches. CDR3 size: 14 residues.

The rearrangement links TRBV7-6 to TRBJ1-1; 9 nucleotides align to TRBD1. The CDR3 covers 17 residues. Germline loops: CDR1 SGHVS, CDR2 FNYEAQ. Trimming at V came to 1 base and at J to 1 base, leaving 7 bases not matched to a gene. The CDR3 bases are TGTGCCAGCAGCTTAGGGACAGGGGCCGGGGCGAACACTGAAGCTTTCTTT. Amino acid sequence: CASSLGTGAGANTEAFF. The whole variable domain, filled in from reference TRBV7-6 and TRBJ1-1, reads GAGVSQSPRYKVTKRGQDVALRCDPISGHVSLYWYRQALGQGPEFLTYFNYEAQQDKSGLPNDRFSAERPEGSISTLTIQRTEQRDSAMYRCASSLGTGAGANTEAFFGQGTRLTVV.

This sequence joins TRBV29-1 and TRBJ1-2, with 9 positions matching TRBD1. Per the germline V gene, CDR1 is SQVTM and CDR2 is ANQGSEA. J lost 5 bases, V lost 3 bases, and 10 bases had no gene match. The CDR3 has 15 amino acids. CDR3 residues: CSVDPGQGGPYGYTF. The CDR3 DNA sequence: TGCAGCGTTGACCCGGGACAGGGCGGGCCGTATGGCTACACCTTC.

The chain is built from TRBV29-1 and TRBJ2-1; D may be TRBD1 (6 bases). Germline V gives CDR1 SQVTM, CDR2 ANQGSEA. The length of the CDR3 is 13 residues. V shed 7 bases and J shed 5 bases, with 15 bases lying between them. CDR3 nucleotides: TGCAGCGCCTACAGGGAGATCAACAATGAGCAGTTCTTC. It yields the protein CSAYREINNEQFF.

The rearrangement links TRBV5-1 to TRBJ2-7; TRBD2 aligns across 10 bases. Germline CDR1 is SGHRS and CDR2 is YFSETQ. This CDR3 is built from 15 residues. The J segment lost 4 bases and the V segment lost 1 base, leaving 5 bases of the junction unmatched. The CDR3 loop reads CASSLIAGGQYEQYF. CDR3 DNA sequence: TGCGCCAGCAGCTTGATAGCGGGAGGCCAGTACGAGCAGTACTTC. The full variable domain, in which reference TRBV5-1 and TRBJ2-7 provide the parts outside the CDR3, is KAGVTQTPRYLIKTRGQQVTLSCSPISGHRSVSWYQQTPGQGLQFLFEYFSETQRNKGNFPGRFSGRQFSNSRSEMNVSTLELGDSALYLCASSLIAGGQYEQYFGPGTRLTVT.